This T cell receptor (beta chain) was documented in a study of monozygotic twins with inflammatory bowel disease. Study-level findings and limits: Against healthy co-twins, IBD patients had lower TCRbeta diversity (measured by inverse Simpson).

TCRdb reprocessed the 5' RACE reads; each CDR3 protein has one entry and no DNA is given. The repertoire table contains about 210,000 distinct CDR3 sequences. Germline lookup yields CDR1 MNHNS and CDR2 SASEGT. The CDR3 is 19 amino acids. A remark on this clonotype: Its antigen is unidentified.

The material sequenced was blood. This receptor was taken from a human donor with ulcerative colitis or Crohn's disease, or a healthy co-twin of an affected twin (not recorded which). The J gene is TRBJ1-2, the V gene TRBV6-1; with no DNA, the TCRdb D assignment of TRBD1 cannot be verified. The CDR3: CASMNPPGGQGGSNYGYTF.